These T cell receptor beta chains were read from a single sample in a study of T cells in localized non-small cell lung cancer. Sequencing used immunoSEQ multiplex PCR; TCRdb keeps in-frame clones, though not all of them. The sample gives 1,300 or so clones, 22% of which show up once; about 15% is in the top ten. Material: normal lung tissue next to the tumor, obtained before any cancer treatment. These receptors were obtained from a male donor older than 55 with stage III squamous cell lung carcinoma. CDR3s include the opening cysteine and the closing phenylalanine or tryptophan. A D gene is named only where the DNA matches it firmly. Clone size is given for some rows only: seen once, a few or many times, or a class if the clone is expanded.

TRBJ1-1	few	TRBV9	TRBD1	TGTGCCAGCGGTAGACCAGGGGGTTTGGACACTGAAGCTTTCTTT	CASGRPGGLDTEAFF
TRBJ1-1	medium-sized	TRBV23-1	NA	TGCGCCAGCAGCCTCGGGGGGTCCACTGAAGCTTTCTTT	CASSLGGSTEAFF
TRBJ1-1	NA	TRBV12-5	TRBD1	TGTGCCAGCAAACGACAGGGGAACACTGAAGCTTTCTTT	CASKRQGNTEAFF
TRBJ2-4	once	TRBV18	TRBD2	TGTGCCAGCTCACCACCACAACCAGGCCGACTAGCGGGGGCCCAAGCCAAAAACATTCAGTACTTC	CASSPPQPGRLAGAQAKNIQYF
TRBJ1-4	medium-sized	TRBV4-1	TRBD1	TGCGCCAGCAGCCAGGACAGGAGTAATGAAAAACTGTTTTTT	CASSQDRSNEKLFF
TRBJ1-3	few	TRBV19	NA	TGTGCCAGTAGCCTTCAAGGGAGGTCTGGAAACACCATATATTTT	CASSLQGRSGNTIYF
TRBJ1-1	NA	TRBV6-8	NA	TGTGCCAGCAGTTACTCGCTCCAACTTTGGACAGCGAACACTGAAGCTTTCTTT	CASSYSLQLWTANTEAFF
TRBJ1-4	NA	TRBV5-1	TRBD1	TGCGCCAGCAGCGGGGGGACAGGCCCTAATGAAAAACTGTTTTTT	CASSGGTGPNEKLFF
TRBJ1-1	few	TRBV6-8	NA	TGTGCCAGCAGAGGGGGGGGTGGCAGGGTCACTGAAGCTTTCTTT	CASRGGGGRVTEAFF
TRBJ1-2	NA	TRBV15	NA	TGTGCCACCAGCAGAGGGGACGGCAACTATGGCTACACCTTC	CATSRGDGNYGYTF
TRBJ1-5	NA	TRBV19	TRBD1	TGTGCCAGTAGTATGTCAGGGGGCGGCAATCAGCCCCAGCATTTT	CASSMSGGGNQPQHF
TRBJ2-5	medium-sized	TRBV6-8	TRBD2	TGTGCCAGCAGAACGGCAGCGGGGGGGCCACGGGAGACCCAGTACTTC	CASRTAAGGPRETQYF
TRBJ1-6	NA	TRBV30	TRBD1	TGTGCCTGGAGGACAGGGGGCAATTCACCCCTCCACTTT	CAWRTGGNSPLHF
TRBJ1-1	few	TRBV29-1	TRBD1	TGCAGCGTTCACACTGGAGGGACAGGGATGAACACTGAAGCTTTCTTT	CSVHTGGTGMNTEAFF
TRBJ2-3	NA	TRBV28	NA	TGTGCCAGCAGTACCTATAGCGGAGCTAGCACAGATACGCAGTATTTT	CASSTYSGASTDTQYF
TRBJ1-5	few	TRBV6-8	NA	TGTGCCAGCAGTGGCTCGATGTGGGGGGGAGGAGATCAGCCCCAGCATTTT	CASSGSMWGGGDQPQHF
TRBJ1-1	NA	TRBV6-7	TRBD1	TGTGCCAGCAGCCAGGGGGCTGAAGCTTTCTTT	CASSQGAEAFF
TRBJ2-3	NA	TRBV15	NA	TGTGCCACCAGCAGTTCAGAGCGGTCCAGCACAGATACGCAGTATTTT	CATSSSERSSTDTQYF
TRBJ1-2	few	TRBV6-8	NA	TGTGCCAGCAGGGAAGGGACCGCCTATGGCTACACCTTC	CASREGTAYGYTF
TRBJ1-1	medium-sized	TRBV11-3	NA	TGTGCCAGCAGACTGCAGGGGACGAGTGGGACTGAAGCTTTCTTT	CASRLQGTSGTEAFF
TRBJ2-1	few	TRBV12-2	NA	TGTGCAAGTCGTTGCGGGCGAGAGAAGAGGTCCTACAATGAGCAGTTCTTC	CASRCGREKRSYNEQFF
TRBJ1-1	NA	TRBV19	TRBD1	TGTGCCAGTAGTGCTGGGACAGCCTTTAAGGCTTTCTTT	CASSAGTAFKAFF
TRBJ1-1	large	TRBV9	NA	TGTGCCAGCAGCGTTTCTTGGGGGACGAACACTGAAGCTTTCTTT	CASSVSWGTNTEAFF
TRBJ2-1	NA	TRBV19	NA	TGTGCCAGTAGTTTGGTTAGAAGCTCCTACAATGAGCAGTTCTTC	CASSLVRSSYNEQFF
TRBJ2-4	NA	TRBV6-8	NA	TGTGCCAGCAGTGCAAGGGGCCTCCGGAGCAAAAACATTCAGTACTTC	CASSARGLRSKNIQYF
TRBJ2-7	few	TRBV6-8	NA	TGTGCCAGCAGTTACGCAACCTGGGACATCCTCTCCTACGAGCAGTACTTC	CASSYATWDILSYEQYF
TRBJ2-4	medium-sized	TRBV7-6	NA	TGTGCCAGCAGCGGGGGGGGGCTAGCCAAAAACATTCAGTACTTC	CASSGGGLAKNIQYF
TRBJ1-1	few	TRBV29-1	NA	TGCAGCGTTGAAGTAGGCGGAGGGGTCACTGAAGCTTTCTTT	CSVEVGGGVTEAFF
TRBJ1-1	few	TRBV6-8	NA	TGTGCCAGCAGTCACTGGGGCAGGGATGCTGAAGCTTTCTTT	CASSHWGRDAEAFF
TRBJ2-3	NA	TRBV6-8	NA	TGTGCCAGCAGTTACTCGGACCAGGACACAGATACGCAGTATTTT	CASSYSDQDTDTQYF
TRBJ2-6	NA	TRBV11-3	NA	TGTGCCAGCAGCTTAGTCGGGCAAGCTGGGGCCAACGTCCTGACTTTC	CASSLVGQAGANVLTF
TRBJ2-7	few	TRBV6-8	TRBD1	TGTGCCAGCGTAGGGACAGGGGACCTCTCCTACGAGCAGTACTTC	CASVGTGDLSYEQYF
TRBJ2-5	NA	TRBV10-2	TRBD2	TGCGCCAGCAGTGAGGGGACCCGGGGGGACCAAGAGACCCAGTACTTC	CASSEGTRGDQETQYF
TRBJ1-2	NA	TRBV15	NA	TGTGCCACCAGCAGAATGTACGTGGACTATGGCTACACCTTC	CATSRMYVDYGYTF
TRBJ1-2	NA	TRBV11-3	TRBD1	TGTGCCAGCAGCCCGCCGGGACAGCCTAACTATGGCTACACCTTC	CASSPPGQPNYGYTF